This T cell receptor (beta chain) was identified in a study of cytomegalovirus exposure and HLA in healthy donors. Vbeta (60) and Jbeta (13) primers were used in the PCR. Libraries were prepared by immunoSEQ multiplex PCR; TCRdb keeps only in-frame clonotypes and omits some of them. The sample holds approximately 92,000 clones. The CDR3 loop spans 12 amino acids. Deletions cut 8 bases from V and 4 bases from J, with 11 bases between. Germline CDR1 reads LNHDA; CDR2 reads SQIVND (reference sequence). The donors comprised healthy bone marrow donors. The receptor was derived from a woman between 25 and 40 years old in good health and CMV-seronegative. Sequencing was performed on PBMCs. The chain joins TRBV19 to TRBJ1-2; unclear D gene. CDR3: CASRPGSYGYTF. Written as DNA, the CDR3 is TGTGCCAGTCGACCAGGTAGCTATGGCTACACCTTC.